These 17 T cell receptor beta chains came from one sample sequenced in a study of cytomegalovirus exposure and HLA in healthy donors. PCR used 60 Vbeta primers and 13 Jbeta primers. Clones were sequenced by immunoSEQ multiplex PCR, and TCRdb holds only the in-frame ones, with some missing. In the table there are around 140,000 clones, 82% of which are singletons. Material for sequencing was PBMCs. These receptors were taken from a man aged 18 to 35 in good health and CMV-seropositive.

This rearrangement joins TRBV19 to TRBJ2-2; D is undetermined. The CDR3 runs to 13 residues. Looked up from germline, CDR1 is LNHDA and CDR2 is SQIVND (reference sequence). V was cut by 9 bases and J by 1 base, with 9 bases left in between. The CDR3 sequence is CASTPGNTGELFF. CDR3 coding DNA: TGTGCCAGCACTCCCGGGAACACCGGGGAGCTGTTTTTT.

V gene TRBV5-1 combines with J gene TRBJ1-2; 9 bases are a match to TRBD1. CDR1 and CDR2 (germline): SGHRS, YFSETQ. The CDR3 has 15 residues. J gave up 7 bases and V 0 bases, and 7 bases lay outside the gene matches. The CDR3 loop reads CASSLEGGTGTGYTF. The CDR3 DNA follows: TGCGCCAGCAGCTTGGAGGGCGGGACAGGGACTGGCTACACCTTC.

This clone appeared a few times. V gene TRBV30 combines with J gene TRBJ1-5, with D tentatively TRBD1 (6 bases). This CDR3 has 15 amino acids. CDR1 and CDR2 (germline): GTSNPN, SVGIG (reference sequence). Trimming removed 2 bases at V and 0 bases at J, with 11 bases between. The CDR3 DNA follows: TGTGCCTGGAGTCCAGGGGTGGCTAGCAATCAGCCCCAGCATTTT. Its protein product is CAWSPGVASNQPQHF.

In its sample, this clone was seen a few times. DNA for the CDR3: TGTGCCAGCAGCTCGCTCGCTAGCGGGAACGAGCAGTACTTC. It yields the protein CASSSLASGNEQYF. The V call is TRBV7-8, the J call TRBJ2-7, with 9 bases identical to TRBD2. This CDR3 has 14 residues. With 4 bases clipped from V and 5 bases from J, the junction kept 6 bases outside the gene matches. The germline CDR1 and CDR2 sequences are SGHVS and FQNEAQ. Using reference TRBV7-8 and TRBJ2-7 for the parts outside the CDR3, the full variable domain is GAGVSQSPRYKVAKRGQDVALRCDPISGHVSLFWYQQALGQGPEFLTYFQNEAQLDKSGLPSDRFFAERPEGSVSTLKIQRTQQEDSAVYLCASSSLASGNEQYFGPGTRLTVT.

The V gene is TRBV2, the J gene TRBJ2-1; D might be TRBD2 (6 bases). The V end was cut by 8 bases, the J end by 3 bases, with 17 bases between. This CDR3 comprises 15 residues. Germline CDR1 is SNHLY and CDR2 is FYNNEI. The CDR3 here is CASRLTSIVYNEQFF. As DNA, the CDR3 is TGTGCCAGCCGCCTTACTAGCATCGTCTACAATGAGCAGTTCTTC. Combining the CDR3 with reference TRBV2 and TRBJ2-1 gives the whole variable domain EPEVTQTPSHQVTQMGQEVILRCVPISNHLYFYWYRQILGQKVEFLVSFYNNEISEKSEIFDDQFSVERPDGSNFTLKIRSTKLEDSAMYFCASRLTSIVYNEQFFGPGTRLTVL.

The rearrangement joins TRBV6-5 to TRBJ2-1; 9 nucleotides agree with TRBD2. Trimming removed 11 bases from V and 9 bases from J; junction bases left unmatched: 5. The CDR3 loop spans 11 amino acids. Germline loops: CDR1 MNHEY, CDR2 SVGAGI. CDR3 region: CACGRGVEQFF. CDR3 DNA sequence: TGTGCCTGCGGGAGGGGGGTTGAGCAGTTCTTC.

The gene calls are TRBV6-1 and TRBJ1-4; 7 bases align to TRBD1. This CDR3 is built from 14 residues. The V gene's germline CDR1 is MNHNS and CDR2 SASEGT. J gave up 5 bases and V 6 bases, and 6 bases lay outside the gene matches. The DNA for the CDR3 is TGTGCCAGCAGGAGGACAGGACTAAATGAAAAACTGTTTTTT. Translating it yields CASRRTGLNEKLFF.

The chain carries TRBV6-1 and TRBJ1-6; 9 nucleotides line up with TRBD1. Germline CDR1 is MNHNS and CDR2 is SASEGT. V lost 8 bases, J lost 7 bases, and 6 bases stayed unmatched. This CDR3 is built from 14 residues. The CDR3, as DNA: TGTGCCAGCGGGGAACAGGGGGCAAATTCACCCCTCCACTTT. This translates into CASGEQGANSPLHF.

V and J are TRBV5-1 and TRBJ2-1, with 11 nucleotides matching TRBD2. The CDR3 totals 16 residues. CDR1 and CDR2 from the germline V gene are SGHRS and YFSETQ. The ends lost 4 bases at V and 1 base at J; junction bases unmatched: 4. CDR3 bases: TGCGCCAGCAGCATGGGACTAGCGGTATCCTACAATGAGCAGTTCTTC. Protein: CASSMGLAVSYNEQFF.

The genes are TRBV2 and TRBJ1-4, with TRBD1 as a possible D gene (6 bases). CDR3 size: 15 residues. Trimming took 4 bases from V and 8 from J, leaving 17 bases between them. Germline CDR1 SNHLY, CDR2 FYNNEI. The CDR3 region is CASSGGGNLGEKLFF. In DNA form, the CDR3 reads TGTGCCAGCAGTGGAGGGGGTAATCTTGGCGAAAAACTGTTTTTT.

This clone occurred a few times. The chain links TRBV4-1 to TRBJ1-1; TRBD1 agrees at 8 bases. The CDR3 has 19 residues. The trim removed 1 base at V and 4 bases at J, leaving 17 bases unmatched. The germline V gene has CDR1 MGHRA and CDR2 YSYEKL. DNA for the CDR3: TGCGCCAGCAGCCAAGGGAGGGTATACCGGGACAGGAGATCCACTGAAGCTTTCTTT. Translated: CASSQGRVYRDRRSTEAFF.

V gene TRBV18 combines with J gene TRBJ1-2, with D possibly matching TRBD1 (6 bases). V dropped 3 bases and J dropped 3 bases, with 11 bases sitting between them. Per the germline V gene, CDR1 is KGHSH and CDR2 is LQKENI. The length of the CDR3 is 14 residues. Here the CDR3 DNA reads TGTGCCAGCTCACCCGAACAGGGAGACTATGGCTACACCTTC. Amino acids: CASSPEQGDYGYTF.

This clone was counted once. The chain recombines TRBV4-1 with TRBJ2-3; TRBD2 matches at 10 bases. The V gene end was trimmed by 7 bases and the J gene end by 0 bases; junction bases not matched to a gene: 10. The V gene's germline CDR1 is MGHRA and CDR2 YSYEKL. The CDR3 runs to 17 residues. The CDR3 coding sequence is TGCGCCAGCACCCCGTTTGGTAGCGGGAGGAGCACAGATACGCAGTATTTT. As protein: CASTPFGSGRSTDTQYF.

This chain joins TRBV6-5 and TRBJ1-2, with a weak D call TRBD1 (6 bases). V lost 0 bases, J lost 4 bases, and 12 bases lay in between. The CDR3 totals 15 residues. Germline CDR1 reads MNHEY; CDR2 reads SVGAGI. In nucleotides, the CDR3 is TGTGCCAGCAGTTACTCAGGGGGGGGAAGCTATGGCTACACCTTC. This codes for CASSYSGGGSYGYTF.

The chain has TRBV9 and TRBJ1-5; perhaps TRBD1 as D (5 bases). CDR1 is SGDLS, CDR2 YYNGEE, per germline. The CDR3 extends over 14 amino acids. V was pared by 0 bases and J by 6 bases, with 10 bases between. DNA of the CDR3: TGTGCCAGCAGCGTAGGGACCGGGGGTCAGCCCCAGCATTTT. Its translation: CASSVGTGGQPQHF.

V is TRBV6-1 and J is TRBJ2-7; 11 bases line up with TRBD1. CDR1 is MNHNS and CDR2 is SASEGT in the germline V gene. Trimming cost V 5 bases and J 2 bases; bases outside gene matches: 5. The CDR3 runs 15 residues. As DNA, the CDR3 is TGTGCCAGCAGTCGTGGGACAGGGGGGCCCTACGAGCAGTACTTC. Translating it yields CASSRGTGGPYEQYF.

J is TRBJ1-2 and V is TRBV5-1; 7 positions match TRBD1. After removal of 0 bases from V and 1 base from J, the junction contained 0 bases not matched to a gene. Germline CDR1 reads SGHRS; CDR2 reads YFSETQ. The CDR3 extends over 14 amino acids. The CDR3 DNA follows: TGCGCCAGCAGCTTGGACAGGGGTAACTATGGCTACACCTTC. Amino acid sequence: CASSLDRGNYGYTF. The full variable domain, completed using reference TRBV5-1 and TRBJ1-2, is KAGVTQTPRYLIKTRGQQVTLSCSPISGHRSVSWYQQTPGQGLQFLFEYFSETQRNKGNFPGRFSGRQFSNSRSEMNVSTLELGDSALYLCASSLDRGNYGYTFGSGTRLTVV.